Described below is a single TCR beta chain sequence and its context. The sample is drawn from a study of blood T cell repertoires in COVID-19. The overall study: Specimens from acute and convalescent COVID-19 originated in the United States, Italy and Spain. T cells, B-cell-depleted T cells, or PBMCs supplied cDNA or gDNA.

Germline CDR1 and CDR2: SGHRS and YFSETQ. J lost 4 bases, V lost 0 bases, and 6 bases had no gene match. CDR3 length: 16 residues. Under the authors' procedure: Amplifying reference gene primers gave estimates of nucleated cell counts. Sequencing used immunoSEQ multiplex PCR; TCRdb keeps in-frame clones, though not all of them. From that table come the V and J calls and clone size; the DNA was used to work out D and trimming. The sample yields 100,000 to 150,000 clones, around 86% seen once. The sample comprised peripheral blood. This rearrangement joins TRBV5-1 to TRBJ1-1; 10 bases fit TRBD1. This TCR derives from a human donor in a cohort sampled during active COVID-19. Written as DNA, the CDR3 is TGCGCCAGCAGCTTGGGGGGACAGGGGATGGGCACTGAAGCTTTCTTT. Translated: CASSLGGQGMGTEAFF. Full variable domain (outside the CDR3, taken from reference TRBV5-1 and TRBJ1-1): KAGVTQTPRYLIKTRGQQVTLSCSPISGHRSVSWYQQTPGQGLQFLFEYFSETQRNKGNFPGRFSGRQFSNSRSEMNVSTLELGDSALYLCASSLGGQGMGTEAFFGQGTRLTVV.